This TCR beta chain was sequenced in a study of blood T cell repertoires in COVID-19. V gave up 6 bases and J gave up 7 bases; unmatched junction bases: 11. The CDR3 is 15 residues long. CDR1 and CDR2 (germline): SGHAT, FQNNGV. TCRdb's copy holds only in-frame clones and misses some; the assay was immunoSEQ multiplex PCR. The data show 280,000 or so clones, with roughly nine tenths seen just once and roughly 2.9% held by the top ten. This TCR was recovered from a woman aged 45-60 years who had been exposed to COVID-19. The rearrangement links TRBV11-2 to TRBJ2-7, with 11 bases matching TRBD2. The sample taken for sequencing was PBMCs or T cells enriched from blood (not recorded which). The CDR3 is CASSFRLAGSREQYF. Here the CDR3 DNA reads TGTGCCAGCAGTTTCAGACTAGCGGGGAGTAGGGAGCAGTACTTC.